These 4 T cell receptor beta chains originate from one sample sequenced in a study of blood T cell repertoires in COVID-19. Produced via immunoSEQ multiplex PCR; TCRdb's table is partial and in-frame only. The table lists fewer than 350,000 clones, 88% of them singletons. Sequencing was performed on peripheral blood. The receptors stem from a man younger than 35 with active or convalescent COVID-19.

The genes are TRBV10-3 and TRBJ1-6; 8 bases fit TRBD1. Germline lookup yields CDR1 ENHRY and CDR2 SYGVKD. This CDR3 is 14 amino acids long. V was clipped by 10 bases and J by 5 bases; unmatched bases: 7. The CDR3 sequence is CATMRGQDNSPLHF. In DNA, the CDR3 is TGTGCCACGATGAGGGGACAGGATAATTCACCCCTCCACTTT.

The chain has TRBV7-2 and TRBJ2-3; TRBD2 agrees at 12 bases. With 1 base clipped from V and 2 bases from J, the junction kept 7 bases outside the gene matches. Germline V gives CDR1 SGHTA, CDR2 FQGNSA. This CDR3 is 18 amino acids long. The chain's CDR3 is CASSLGLAGGAFTDTQYF. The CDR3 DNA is TGTGCCAGCAGCTTAGGGCTAGCGGGGGGGGCGTTCACAGATACGCAGTATTTT.

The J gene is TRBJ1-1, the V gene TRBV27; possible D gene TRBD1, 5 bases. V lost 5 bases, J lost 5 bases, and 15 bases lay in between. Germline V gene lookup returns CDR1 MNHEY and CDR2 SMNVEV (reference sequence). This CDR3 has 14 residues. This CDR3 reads CASSLHWGGTEAFF. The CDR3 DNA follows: TGTGCCAGCAGTCTCCACTGGGGGGGGACTGAAGCTTTCTTT.

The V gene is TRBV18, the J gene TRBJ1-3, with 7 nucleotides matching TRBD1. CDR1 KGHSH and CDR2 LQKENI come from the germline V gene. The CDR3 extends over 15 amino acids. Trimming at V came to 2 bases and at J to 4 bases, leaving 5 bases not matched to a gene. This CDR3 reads CASSPATRGGNTIYF. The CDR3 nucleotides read TGTGCCAGCTCACCAGCTACCAGGGGGGGAAACACCATATATTTT.